The rows below give T cell receptor beta chains drawn from one sample of a study of technical replicates of blood from several donors. Clones were read by immunoSEQ multiplex PCR, and TCRdb kept only the in-frame ones, dropping some. The table includes tens of thousands of clones, approximately 94% detected once. Sample: T cells isolated from PBMCs. The receptors here all came from a human donor in good health. CDR3s leave out the opening cysteine and the closing phenylalanine or tryptophan. Only part of the rows carry a size: once, few, many, or a class if the clone is expanded.

V	size	J	CDR3
TRBV29-1	.	TRBJ1-1	SVQGGLGNTEAF
TRBV9	.	TRBJ1-2	ASSVSPGVIGGYT
TRBV11-3	.	TRBJ2-7	ASSLVGDRGYEQY
TRBV5-1	.	TRBJ2-2	ASSLGTPGELF
TRBV19	.	TRBJ1-4	ASSPTQGDEKLF
TRBV7-9	.	TRBJ1-5	ASSPYRGDRTGDQPQH
TRBV28	.	TRBJ2-1	ASSPNSGLASSNEQF
TRBV2	.	TRBJ2-2	ASQFGGGSSNTGELF
TRBV30	.	TRBJ1-1	AWSVGGYTEAF
TRBV29-1	.	TRBJ1-5	SVEAYQPQH
TRBV5-1	few	TRBJ1-4	ASSIWGTGDEKLF
TRBV4-1	.	TRBJ1-6	ASSQEYGDNSPLH
TRBV6-6	.	TRBJ1-5	ASAQGGYSNQPQH
TRBV5-4	.	TRBJ2-3	ASSLIAGFTDTQY
TRBV5-1	.	TRBJ1-6	ASSSGQRGITPLH
TRBV7-6	.	TRBJ1-5	ASSLGGGEKPQH
TRBV7-6	.	TRBJ1-1	ASSLGGDEAF
TRBV2	.	TRBJ1-2	ASSVIEVRMGYT
TRBV18	.	TRBJ1-3	ASSDRDSSGNTIY
TRBV2	once	TRBJ1-6	ASRIGGGSPLH
TRBV5-6	.	TRBJ2-2	ASSFAGWYTGELF
TRBV7-2	.	TRBJ2-7	ASSLQPAGGPIGYEQY
TRBV19	.	TRBJ2-7	ASLRDRGTYEQY
TRBV7-9	.	TRBJ1-4	ASSFTGFNEKLF
TRBV4-1	.	TRBJ1-5	ASSLAGGDQPQH
TRBV6-5	.	TRBJ1-1	ASSPGTGVTEAF
TRBV15	.	TRBJ1-1	ATSRDRKNTEAF
TRBV6-1	.	TRBJ1-5	ASRLGAGGQPQH
TRBV19	.	TRBJ2-7	ASSPEAQGDEQY
TRBV9	.	TRBJ1-1	ASSIQEQGANTEAF
TRBV30	.	TRBJ2-1	AWSAASRYNEQF
TRBV15	.	TRBJ1-5	ATSRSSISDYPQH
TRBV9	.	TRBJ2-1	ASSVAEYNEQF
TRBV7-9	.	TRBJ1-1	ASSVTGTNTEAF
TRBV4-2	.	TRBJ1-3	ASSQAFTYSGNTIY
TRBV6-5	.	TRBJ2-7	ASRRDRATYEQY
TRBV9	.	TRBJ2-1	ASSAEGQIVNEQF
TRBV6-5	.	TRBJ2-2	ASSYISGELF
TRBV20-1	.	TRBJ2-1	SARFVNEQF